Below are 25 T cell receptor beta chains sequenced from a single sample in a study of T cell responses to AZD1222 COVID-19 vaccine. Assay: immunoSEQ multiplex PCR; the TCRdb copy retains only in-frame clones and omits some. Altogether more than 95,000 clones are present, approximately 88% being singletons, with the ten largest covering roughly 20%. Here the sequenced sample was peripheral blood, taken on day 0 of AZD1222 vaccination. The receptors were sampled from an adult in good health.

The chain has TRBV3-1 (or the pseudogene TRBV3-2) and TRBJ2-1; D gene ambiguous. The CDR3 extends over 11 amino acids. Germline CDR1 is LGHDT and CDR2 is YNNKEL (reference sequence). The V end lost 4 bases, the J end lost 5 bases, and 3 bases lay between the germline ends. CDR3 coding DNA: TGTGCCAGCAGCCCTAACAATGAGCAGTTCTTC. Protein sequence: CASSPNNEQFF.

The chain is built from TRBV6-5 and TRBJ1-2, with D possibly TRBD1 on 5 matching bases. Trimming took 2 bases from V and 3 from J, leaving 13 bases between them. The germline V gene has CDR1 MNHEY and CDR2 SVGAGI. This CDR3 has 15 amino acids. CDR3 DNA: TGTGCCAGCAGTTACATGATGGGGGACGACTATGGCTACACCTTC. Translation: CASSYMMGDDYGYTF.

This clone was counted once. The chain recombines TRBV7-9 with TRBJ1-4, with D maybe TRBD1 (5 bases). The V end lost 3 bases, the J end lost 0 bases, and 14 bases lay between the germline ends. Germline CDR1 is SEHNR and CDR2 is FQNEAQ (reference sequence). The CDR3 length is 17 residues. This chain's CDR3 is CASSLGQQVATNEKLFF. The CDR3 DNA is TGTGCCAGCAGCTTGGGGCAACAGGTAGCAACTAATGAAAAACTGTTTTTT.

The V and J genes are TRBV3-1 (or the pseudogene TRBV3-2) and TRBJ1-5, with 7 bases aligning to TRBD1. The CDR3 has 17 residues. V dropped 0 bases and J dropped 6; count of bases not matched to a gene: 11. Germline V lookup: CDR1 LGHDT, CDR2 YNNKEL (reference sequence). The CDR3 is CASSQDSATGYIQPQHF. In nucleotides, the CDR3 is TGTGCCAGCAGCCAAGATTCAGCGACAGGGTATATTCAGCCCCAGCATTTT.

This clone occurred once. The chain couples TRBV28 to TRBJ2-7, with D possibly matching TRBD2 (6 bases). The CDR3 totals 15 residues. Germline V CDR1 and CDR2: MDHEN, SYDVKM. Trimming shortened V by 7 bases and J by 6 bases, and 22 bases separated the two germline ends. DNA of the CDR3: TGTGCCAGCACCCTACCAGGGACTTCTTCTTCCGAGCAGTACTTC. Translation gives CASTLPGTSSSEQYF.

This clone has just one count. This sequence joins TRBV4-3 and TRBJ1-3; D is perhaps TRBD1 (5 bases). Germline V lookup: CDR1 LGHNA, CDR2 YSLEER. V lost 0 bases and J 2 bases, leaving 20 bases between the germline ends. The length of the CDR3 is 19 residues. CDR3 amino acids: CASSQEGRWGSWAGNTIYF. CDR3 nucleotides: TGCGCCAGCAGCCAAGAAGGAAGGTGGGGGAGTTGGGCTGGAAACACCATATATTTT.

The rearrangement joins TRBV12-3 or TRBV12-4 to TRBJ2-3; no reliable D call. The CDR3 loop spans 11 amino acids. Trimming stripped 4 bases from V and 6 bases from J, with 5 bases between. The CDR3, as DNA: TGTGCCAGCAGTTCCATTGATACGCAGTATTTT. Translated: CASSSIDTQYF.

The CDR3 region is CASTFRQAGEAFF. CDR3 coding DNA: TGTGCCAGCACCTTTAGACAAGCGGGGGAAGCTTTCTTT. The chain joins TRBV6-5 to TRBJ1-1; no clear D gene. The V gene lost 7 bases and the J gene lost 8 bases, with 17 bases spanning the gap. CDR3 length equals 13 residues. Per germline, CDR1 MNHEY and CDR2 SVGAGI.

The rearrangement uses TRBV20-1 and TRBJ1-3, with a tentative D call TRBD1 (5 bases). Trimming pared 3 bases from V and 6 bases from J, leaving 6 bases between. The CDR3 runs 11 residues. The germline CDR1 and CDR2 sequences are DFQATT and SNEGSKA (reference sequence). The chain's CDR3 is CSARGENTIYF. In DNA, the CDR3 is TGCAGTGCTAGGGGGGAAAACACCATATATTTT.

This chain uses TRBV7-8 with TRBJ2-7, with no clear D. Per the germline V gene, CDR1 is SGHVS and CDR2 is FQNEAQ. CDR3 length: 13 amino acids. Trimming pared 5 bases from V and 3 bases from J, leaving 11 bases between. The CDR3 DNA reads as TGTGCCAGCAGCCCAGGACGGAACTACGAGCAGTACTTC. It is translated as CASSPGRNYEQYF.

A word on this clone: Distinct nucleotide sequences in the sample also encode this CDR3. The chain uses TRBV6-5 and TRBJ1-6, with 9 bases fitting TRBD1. Trimming at V came to 6 bases and at J to 7 bases, leaving 4 bases not matched to a gene. Germline-derived CDR1 and CDR2 are MNHEY and SVGAGI. This CDR3 is built from 14 residues. The CDR3, as DNA: TGTGCCAGCAGACCCGGACAGGGGAATTCACCCCTCCACTTT. It encodes CASRPGQGNSPLHF.

This clone was counted once. The chain uses TRBV4-3 and TRBJ1-3; 12 bases fit TRBD1. With 0 bases clipped from V and 5 bases from J, the junction kept 8 bases outside the gene matches. Germline assignment: CDR1 LGHNA and CDR2 YSLEER. This CDR3 is built from 18 residues. The CDR3 protein is CASSQDRDRGRSRNTIYF. For the CDR3, the DNA is TGCGCCAGCAGCCAAGATCGGGACAGGGGGCGCAGTAGAAACACCATATATTTT.

The chain combines TRBV19 with TRBJ1-1; TRBD1 might be the D (5 bases). The germline V and J ends were trimmed by 1 base and 7 bases, with 13 bases remaining between them. CDR1 and CDR2 (germline): LNHDA, SQIVND (reference sequence). The CDR3 covers 14 residues. The CDR3 DNA reads TGTGCCAGTAGTATAGGCCAAGTCAGGGATGAAGCTTTCTTT. It codes for CASSIGQVRDEAFF. Full variable domain (remainder filled in from reference TRBV19 and TRBJ1-1): DGGITQSPKYLFRKEGQNVTLSCEQNLNHDAMYWYRQDPGQGLRLIYYSQIVNDFQKGDIAEGYSVSREKKESFPLTVTSAQKNPTAFYLCASSIGQVRDEAFFGQGTRLTVV.

This clone was seen just once. The chain employs TRBV5-5 and TRBJ1-1, with 10 bases aligning to TRBD1. Per germline, CDR1 SGHKS and CDR2 YYEKEE (reference sequence). V trimming: 4 bases; J trimming: 5 bases; junction bases outside the gene matches: 17. The CDR3 covers 18 residues. CDR3 in DNA: TGTGCCAGCAGCCGCGCCCCAGACAGGGGGCGGCTTGGGACTGAAGCTTTCTTT. Translation: CASSRAPDRGRLGTEAFF.

The chain couples TRBV7-8 to TRBJ1-3; D gene uncertain. Germline V gene sequence: CDR1 SGHVS, CDR2 FQNEAQ. CDR3 length: 13 residues. Deletions cut 5 bases from V and 5 bases from J, with 10 bases between. The CDR3 nucleotides read TGTGCCAGCAGCGACCAGACAAGAAACACCATATATTTT. Encoded protein: CASSDQTRNTIYF.

V is TRBV10-3 and J is TRBJ1-1; D is perhaps TRBD1 (5 bases). The CDR3 is 13 residues long. Trimming shortened V by 6 bases and J by 1 base, and 9 bases separated the two germline ends. Germline CDR1 and CDR2: ENHRY and SYGVKD. CDR3 nucleotides: TGTGCCATCAGCGGGGACCGGAACACTGAAGCTTTCTTT. It translates to CAISGDRNTEAFF.

For the CDR3, the DNA is TGTGCCAGCTCACCAGGGGACGGAGCTAACTATGGCTACACCTTC. It encodes CASSPGDGANYGYTF. The chain recombines TRBV18 with TRBJ1-2; D may be TRBD1 (5 bases). Germline CDR1 and CDR2: KGHSH and LQKENI. This CDR3 contains 15 residues. V dropped 2 bases and J dropped 0 bases, with 10 bases sitting between them.

The J gene is TRBJ2-3, the V gene TRBV24-1; D unclear. The germline V and J ends were trimmed by 6 bases and 8 bases, with 8 bases remaining between them. Germline values: CDR1 KGHDR, CDR2 SFDVKD. The CDR3 covers 11 residues. The CDR3 coding sequence is TGTGCCACCAGTCAGTTTTCTACGCAGTATTTT. This translates into CATSQFSTQYF.

The V call is TRBV9, the J call TRBJ1-1; 10 bases are a match to TRBD1. The CDR3 is 18 amino acids. V gave up 2 bases and J gave up 3 bases; unmatched junction bases: 13. Germline loops: CDR1 SGDLS, CDR2 YYNGEE. Here the CDR3 reads CASSVTAGQGSGYTEAFF. In DNA, the CDR3 is TGTGCCAGCAGCGTCACAGCGGGACAGGGGAGTGGTTACACTGAAGCTTTCTTT.

The CDR3 here is CATPRDRGYGYTF. The CDR3 coding sequence is TGTGCTACCCCTCGGGACAGGGGTTATGGCTACACCTTC. This sequence joins TRBV19 and TRBJ1-2, with 10 nucleotides matching TRBD1. Germline CDR1 is LNHDA and CDR2 is SQIVND (reference sequence). This CDR3 has 13 amino acids.

V is TRBV7-2 and J is TRBJ2-5; no definite D call. Trimming pared 4 bases from V and 3 bases from J, leaving 9 bases between. This CDR3 spans 13 amino acids. Germline assignment: CDR1 SGHTA and CDR2 FQGNSA. The CDR3 loop is CASSSQTKETQYF. In DNA form, the CDR3 reads TGTGCCAGCAGCTCTCAGACCAAAGAGACCCAGTACTTC.

This chain links TRBV19 with TRBJ2-7; 8 nucleotides agree with TRBD2. CDR1 is LNHDA and CDR2 is SQIVND in the germline V gene (reference sequence). Trimming cost V 4 bases and J 1 base; bases outside gene matches: 6. The CDR3 has 15 residues. The chain's CDR3 is CASSKAGGPSYEQYF. CDR3 coding DNA: TGTGCCAGTAGTAAGGCGGGGGGCCCATCCTACGAGCAGTACTTC.

The chain couples TRBV27 to TRBJ1-1; unclear D gene. V lost 0 bases to trimming and J lost 4 bases, with 9 bases between them. CDR1 and CDR2 from the germline V gene are MNHEY and SMNVEV (reference sequence). The CDR3 runs to 14 residues. CDR3 coding DNA: TGTGCCAGCAGTTTATCTGCCCGGGGCACTGAAGCTTTCTTT. Protein product: CASSLSARGTEAFF.

This chain connects TRBV6-2 or TRBV6-3 to TRBJ2-3; 15 bases align to TRBD2. Germline lookup yields CDR1 MNHEY and CDR2 SVGEGT. CDR3 length: 17 amino acids. With V trimmed by 4 bases and J by 2 bases, 4 bases remained unmatched. CDR3 coding DNA: TGTGCCAGCAGTTCTCGGACTAGCGGGGGGGCCACAGATACGCAGTATTTT. Residues: CASSSRTSGGATDTQYF.

On this clone itself: One junction end does not reproduce the germline sequence, and a read error may be involved. This rearrangement joins TRBV6-5 to TRBJ1-4; maybe TRBD1 (5 bases). CDR1 MNHEY and CDR2 SVGAGI come from the germline V gene. The CDR3 spans 13 residues. The CDR3 DNA is TGTGCCAGCAGTTACTCGGGGCGGGAAAATCTGTTTTTT. This codes for CASSYSGRENLFF.